These T cell receptor beta chains were read from a single sample in a study of neoadjuvant anti-PD-1 for oral cavity cancer. Assay used: immunoSEQ multiplex PCR; TCRdb lists only in-frame clones, some missing. The data hold 8,500 to 9,500 clones, with over 70% observed a single time. Sample: PBMCs, taken after nivolumab (anti-PD-1) treatment. The receptor set was obtained from a person aged 35-80 years with oral cavity squamous cell carcinoma. The CDR3 runs from the conserved cysteine through the conserved F or W. The D gene is left open where the match is weak. The listing skips clone size in some rows; elsewhere it reads once, few, many or a size class.

clone size: .
D gene: TRBD2
J gene: TRBJ2-1
V gene: TRBV2
CDR3 length: 15
CDR3 protein: CASSVVGGPTNEQFF
CDR3 DNA: TGTGCCAGCAGTGTGGTGGGAGGGCCGACGAATGAGCAGTTCTTC

clone size: .
D gene: .
J gene: TRBJ2-2
V gene: TRBV10-3
CDR3 length: 15
CDR3 protein: CAISDPRRRTGELFF
CDR3 DNA: TGTGCCATCAGTGATCCCCGGAGGCGGACCGGGGAGCTGTTTTTT

clone size: .
D gene: .
J gene: TRBJ1-6
V gene: TRBV28
CDR3 length: 15
CDR3 protein: CASSLEAGNNSPLHF
CDR3 DNA: TGTGCCAGCAGTTTAGAAGCAGGGAATAATTCACCCCTCCACTTT

clone size: few
D gene: .
J gene: TRBJ1-5
V gene: TRBV5-4
CDR3 length: 12
CDR3 protein: CASSLGEGPQHF
CDR3 DNA: TGTGCCAGCAGCTTAGGAGAGGGGCCCCAGCATTTT

clone size: .
D gene: .
J gene: TRBJ2-2
V gene: TRBV5-8
CDR3 length: 15
CDR3 protein: CASSFADTNTGELFF
CDR3 DNA: TGTGCCAGCAGCTTCGCGGACACGAACACCGGGGAGCTGTTTTTT

clone size: .
D gene: TRBD2
J gene: TRBJ2-7
V gene: TRBV19
CDR3 length: 14
CDR3 protein: CASGSSGGGYEQYF
CDR3 DNA: TGTGCCAGTGGGTCTAGCGGGGGAGGCTACGAGCAGTACTTC

clone size: .
D gene: .
J gene: TRBJ2-1
V gene: TRBV7-2
CDR3 length: 12
CDR3 protein: CASSRHGGEQFF
CDR3 DNA: TGTGCCAGCAGTCGACACGGGGGTGAGCAGTTCTTC

clone size: .
D gene: TRBD2
J gene: TRBJ2-3
V gene: TRBV30
CDR3 length: 15
CDR3 protein: CAWSGGGSSTDTQYF
CDR3 DNA: TGTGCCTGGAGTGGGGGGGGATCTAGCACAGATACGCAGTATTTT

clone size: .
D gene: .
J gene: TRBJ2-2
V gene: TRBV5-6
CDR3 length: 16
CDR3 protein: CASSLAGVADTGELFF
CDR3 DNA: TGTGCCAGCAGCTTGGCCGGGGTAGCGGACACCGGGGAGCTGTTTTTT

clone size: .
D gene: .
J gene: TRBJ1-1
V gene: TRBV12-5
CDR3 length: 11
CDR3 protein: CASAVNTEAFF
CDR3 DNA: TGTGCTAGTGCAGTGAACACTGAAGCTTTCTTT

clone size: .
D gene: .
J gene: TRBJ1-3
V gene: TRBV7-6
CDR3 length: 15
CDR3 protein: CASSLAPAGGNTIYF
CDR3 DNA: TGTGCCAGCAGCTTAGCGCCTGCGGGGGGAAACACCATATATTTT

clone size: .
D gene: TRBD2
J gene: TRBJ2-3
V gene: TRBV27
CDR3 length: 14
CDR3 protein: CASAASGGADTQYF
CDR3 DNA: TGTGCCAGCGCCGCTAGCGGGGGGGCAGATACGCAGTATTTT

clone size: .
D gene: TRBD1
J gene: TRBJ2-2
V gene: TRBV6-1
CDR3 length: 14
CDR3 protein: CASSLTGVTGELFF
CDR3 DNA: TGTGCCAGCAGCCTGACAGGGGTCACCGGGGAGCTGTTTTTT

clone size: .
D gene: .
J gene: TRBJ1-1
V gene: TRBV6-1
CDR3 length: 13
CDR3 protein: CASSEAAGVWRIF
CDR3 DNA: TGTGCCAGCAGTGAAGCAGCCGGGGTCTGGCGGATCTTT

clone size: .
D gene: TRBD1
J gene: TRBJ2-3
V gene: TRBV5-1
CDR3 length: 14
CDR3 protein: CASSRTGDTDTQYF
CDR3 DNA: TGCGCCAGCTCACGGACAGGTGACACAGATACGCAGTATTTT

clone size: once
D gene: .
J gene: TRBJ1-1
V gene: TRBV19
CDR3 length: 15
CDR3 protein: CASSISNRLNTEAFF
CDR3 DNA: TGTGCCAGTAGTATTTCGAACAGGCTGAACACTGAAGCTTTCTTT

clone size: .
D gene: TRBD1
J gene: TRBJ2-1
V gene: TRBV6-4
CDR3 length: 18
CDR3 protein: CASSSIVAGTGVANEQFF
CDR3 DNA: TGTGCCAGCAGTAGCATCGTTGCGGGGACAGGGGTTGCGAATGAGCAGTTCTTC

clone size: .
D gene: TRBD1
J gene: TRBJ1-5
V gene: TRBV15
CDR3 length: 14
CDR3 protein: CATSRGQLNQPQHF
CDR3 DNA: TGTGCCACCAGCAGGGGACAGCTAAATCAGCCCCAGCATTTT

clone size: .
D gene: .
J gene: TRBJ1-1
V gene: TRBV7-2
CDR3 length: 14
CDR3 protein: CASLLTLLNTEAFF
CDR3 DNA: TGTGCCAGCTTACTGACCCTTTTGAACACTGAAGCTTTCTTT

clone size: once
D gene: TRBD2
J gene: TRBJ2-2
V gene: TRBV4-2
CDR3 length: 17
CDR3 protein: CASSPQGLAGDTGELFF
CDR3 DNA: TGTGCCAGCAGCCCACAGGGGCTAGCGGGAGACACCGGGGAGCTGTTTTTT

clone size: once
D gene: TRBD1
J gene: TRBJ1-1
V gene: TRBV18
CDR3 length: 13
CDR3 protein: CASSGQEGTEAFF
CDR3 DNA: TGTGCCAGCTCGGGACAGGAGGGCACTGAAGCTTTCTTT

clone size: .
D gene: .
J gene: TRBJ1-4
V gene: TRBV5-1
CDR3 length: 17
CDR3 protein: CASRPSGLTLRGEKLFF
CDR3 DNA: TGCGCCAGCAGGCCCAGCGGTCTGACCCTCCGTGGTGAAAAACTGTTTTTT

clone size: few
D gene: .
J gene: TRBJ1-5
V gene: TRBV7-9
CDR3 length: 15
CDR3 protein: CASSPDFREGQPQHF
CDR3 DNA: TGTGCCAGCAGCCCCGATTTCAGGGAGGGACAGCCCCAGCATTTT

clone size: .
D gene: .
J gene: TRBJ2-7
V gene: TRBV5-1
CDR3 length: 16
CDR3 protein: CASSLRGGYSYYEQYF
CDR3 DNA: TGCGCCAGCAGCTTAAGGGGAGGCTACTCATACTACGAGCAGTACTTC

clone size: .
D gene: TRBD1
J gene: TRBJ1-5
V gene: TRBV19
CDR3 length: 15
CDR3 protein: CASSIGGGGNQPQHF
CDR3 DNA: TGTGCCAGTAGTATAGGAGGGGGCGGCAATCAGCCCCAGCATTTT

clone size: .
D gene: TRBD2
J gene: TRBJ2-1
V gene: TRBV5-1
CDR3 length: 16
CDR3 protein: CASSSLLAGASNEQFF
CDR3 DNA: TGCGCCAGCAGCTCTTTACTAGCGGGAGCCTCCAATGAGCAGTTCTTC

clone size: .
D gene: .
J gene: TRBJ1-5
V gene: TRBV5-8
CDR3 length: 15
CDR3 protein: CASSLGAISNQPQHF
CDR3 DNA: TGTGCCAGCAGCTTGGGGGCAATTAGCAATCAGCCCCAGCATTTT

clone size: .
D gene: TRBD2
J gene: TRBJ2-1
V gene: TRBV4-2
CDR3 length: 16
CDR3 protein: CASSQALAGGHNEQFF
CDR3 DNA: TGTGCCAGCAGCCAAGCCCTAGCGGGGGGGCACAATGAGCAGTTCTTC

clone size: .
D gene: .
J gene: TRBJ2-1
V gene: TRBV5-8
CDR3 length: 16
CDR3 protein: CASSLGSSGYDNEQFF
CDR3 DNA: TGTGCCAGCAGCTTGGGGAGCAGCGGGTATGACAATGAGCAGTTCTTC

clone size: .
D gene: TRBD1
J gene: TRBJ2-2
V gene: TRBV12-5
CDR3 length: 14
CDR3 protein: CASGANRGTGELFF
CDR3 DNA: TGTGCTAGTGGTGCAAACAGGGGCACCGGGGAGCTGTTTTTT

clone size: few
D gene: .
J gene: TRBJ2-2
V gene: TRBV9
CDR3 length: 14
CDR3 protein: CASSVMAGTGELFF
CDR3 DNA: TGTGCCAGCAGCGTAATGGCAGGAACCGGGGAGCTGTTTTTT